These 3 T cell receptor beta chains were sequenced from one sample in a study of post-analysis software for immune sequencing data. Unique molecular identifiers tagged the TCR beta cDNA libraries. TCRdb recomputed calls from the PCR reads with MiXCR, one row per CDR3 protein. This table has roughly 600,000 distinct CDR3 sequences, roughly 46% appearing once. The antigens for these receptors are not known. Findings and caveats of the study: Patients carried a handful of TRBV segments more frequently than controls did, and TRBV5-6, TRBV5-1 and TRBV20-1 were among them.

The sequencing sample was made of blood. The receptors were sampled from a girl aged 5 to 17 with multiple sclerosis.

A few counts support this clonotype. The chain uses TRBV11-2 and TRBJ1-2, with a tentative D call TRBD1 (5 bases). The V gene's germline CDR1 is SGHAT and CDR2 FQNNGV. This CDR3 has 14 amino acids. Trimming cost V 7 bases and J 0 bases, with 12 bases left between them. This CDR3 is CASTSATANYGYTF. The CDR3 nucleotides are TGTGCCAGCACCTCGGCGACAGCTAACTATGGCTACACCTTC.

A single count supports this clonotype. J is TRBJ1-1 and V is TRBV20-1; D uncertain. Trimming took 2 bases from V and 4 from J, leaving 11 bases between them. This CDR3 region has 13 residues. The germline V gene has CDR1 DFQATT and CDR2 SNEGSKA (reference sequence). The CDR3 loop is CSARSWTATEAFF. CDR3 coding DNA: TGCAGTGCTAGAAGTTGGACCGCCACTGAAGCTTTCTTT.

A word on this clonotype: An end of the junction does not agree with germline; a read error may underlie this. The chain employs TRBV24-1 and TRBJ2-7, with a tentative D call TRBD1 (7 bases). Germline V gene data show CDR1 as KGHDR and CDR2 as SFDVKD. The CDR3 sequence is 16 residues long. The CDR3 nucleotides are TGTGCCACCAGCGATTCCCGACAGGGACTCTCCTACGAGCAGTACTTC. It encodes CATSDSRQGLSYEQYF.